The 28 T cell receptor beta chains reported below all come from one sample, sequenced in a study of post-analysis software for immune sequencing data. Notes on the study in general: The study found TRBV5-6, TRBV5-1 and TRBV20-1 among four to six TRBV segments more frequent in patients than controls.

The antigens these receptors bind are not known. Unique molecular identifiers had been added to the TCR beta cDNA libraries. Each CDR3 protein is one row after TCRdb ran MiXCR on the PCR reads. This sample has 750,000 to 950,000 distinct CDR3 sequences, with about 45% found just once. Sequenced material: blood. Receptors were obtained from a girl under 18 with multiple sclerosis.

V is TRBV4-2 and J is TRBJ2-7, with D hard to call. The V end lost 4 bases, the J end lost 3 bases, and 13 bases lay between the germline ends. CDR3 length: 14 residues. Germline V gives CDR1 LGHNA, CDR2 YNFKEQ. CDR3: CASSPYYGGYEQYF. The CDR3 DNA sequence: TGTGCCAGCAGCCCCTATTACGGTGGCTACGAGCAGTACTTC.

The chain has TRBV7-6 and TRBJ2-5, with D perhaps being TRBD1 or TRBD2 (5 bases each). V was shortened by 5 bases and J by 0 bases, with 10 bases between the two germline ends. The V gene's germline CDR1 is SGHVS and CDR2 FNYEAQ. The length of the CDR3 is 14 residues. The CDR3 spells CASSPEGYQETQYF. CDR3 DNA sequence: TGTGCCAGCAGCCCAGAGGGGTACCAAGAGACCCAGTACTTC.

Turning to this clonotype: One junction end disagrees with the germline gene, perhaps due to a read error. CDR3 nucleotides: TGTGCCAGCAGTCTCGACAGGGTTAATCAGCCCCGGCATTTT. It codes for CASSLDRVNQPRHF. The chain uses TRBV12-3 or TRBV12-4 and TRBJ1-5; 7 bases are shared with TRBD1. The CDR3 is 14 residues long.

The CDR3 spells CRAHPGVGEQYF. The CDR3 coding sequence is TGCAGGGCGCACCCGGGAGTCGGAGAGCAGTACTTC. This sequence joins TRBV20-1 and TRBJ2-5, with D possibly matching TRBD2 (6 bases). This CDR3 is built from 12 residues. CDR1 and CDR2 (germline): DFQATT, SNEGSKA (reference sequence).

The rearrangement uses TRBV13 and TRBJ1-2; 9 bases line up with TRBD1. The CDR3 consists of 15 residues. Trimming took 5 bases from V and 7 from J; bases not matched to a gene: 11. The germline gives CDR1 PRHDT, CDR2 FYEKMQ (reference sequence). DNA of the CDR3: TGTGCCAGCAGCGCCCGGGACAGGGAGTTAGCTGGCTACACCTTC. As protein: CASSARDRELAGYTF.

This clonotype was detected only a few times. The gene calls are TRBV7-3 and TRBJ2-1; the match to TRBD2 covers 10 bases. Germline V lookup: CDR1 SGHTA, CDR2 FQGTGA. The CDR3 runs to 13 residues. The V gene end was trimmed by 4 bases and the J gene end by 8 bases; junction bases not matched to a gene: 2. The CDR3 here is CASSSAGGYEQFF. The CDR3 DNA sequence: TGTGCCAGCAGCTCAGCGGGAGGGTATGAGCAGTTCTTC.

This clonotype came up many times. J is TRBJ2-7 and V is TRBV3-1; the D gene is possibly TRBD1 (7 bases). The CDR3 totals 15 residues. Germline V CDR1 and CDR2: LGHDT, YNNKEL (reference sequence). V was shortened by 4 bases and J by 1 base, with 14 bases between the two germline ends. CDR3 residues: CASSLKPGGSYEQYF. CDR3 DNA: TGTGCCAGCAGCCTTAAACCAGGGGGGTCCTACGAGCAGTACTTC.

This clonotype was found a few times. The chain links TRBV5-6 to TRBJ2-7; TRBD2 matches 13 bases. V trimming: 4 bases; J trimming: 2 bases; junction bases outside the gene matches: 6. CDR3 length: 16 residues. CDR1 and CDR2 (germline): SGHDT, YYEEEE. The CDR3 DNA reads TGTGCCAGCAGCGTCGGGGGACTAGCGGGACCCTACGAGCAGTACTTC. Translating gives CASSVGGLAGPYEQYF.

On this clonotype itself: A read error may produce the germline difference seen at one junction end. This chain links TRBV4-3 with TRBJ2-5; 8 bases are a match to TRBD1. Germline lookup yields CDR1 LGHNA and CDR2 YSLEER. The CDR3 consists of 17 residues. DNA of the CDR3: TGCGCTAGCAGCCAAGGGCCGATTGAGACAGGGGCCGAGACCCAGTACTTC. It encodes CASSQGPIETGAETQYF.

As for this clonotype: It may be a read error: a sequence one base away is much more abundant. The genes are TRBV7-2 and TRBJ2-3, with TRBD2 matching over 11 bases. The CDR3 has 15 residues. Germline trimming cut 5 bases from V and 4 bases from J; bases unmatched to any gene: 5. CDR1 is SGHTA and CDR2 is FQGNSA in the germline V gene. The CDR3 coding sequence is TGTGCCAGCAGCCAAGTAGCGGGAGGGGCAGATACGCAGTATTTT. Protein sequence: CASSQVAGGADTQYF. Full variable domain (missing parts from reference TRBV7-2 and TRBJ2-3): GAGVSQSPSNKVTEKGKDVELRCDPISGHTALYWYRQSLGQGLEFLIYFQGNSAPDKSGLPSDRFSAERTGGSVSTLTIQRTQQEDSAVYLCASSQVAGGADTQYFGPGTRLTVL.

This clonotype was found many times. This sequence joins TRBV29-1 and TRBJ2-5; possibly TRBD1 or TRBD2 for D (5 bases each). This CDR3 has 10 amino acids. CDR1 is SQVTM and CDR2 is ANQGSEA in the germline V gene. Trimming shortened V by 4 bases and J by 5 bases, and 5 bases separated the two germline ends. The CDR3 DNA reads TGCAGCGTTGGGGGGGAGACCCAGTACTTC. Residues: CSVGGETQYF.

This clonotype has only a few counts. The chain is built from TRBV6-2 or TRBV6-3 and TRBJ2-7; TRBD2 is a possible D gene (5 bases). Between the trimmed V and J ends, which lost 0 bases and 2 bases, there was a span of 8 bases. CDR3 size: 14 residues. Germline assignment: CDR1 MNHEY and CDR2 SVGEGT. DNA for the CDR3: TGTGCCAGCAGTTACTCGGGAGTACCCTACGAGCAGTACTTC. It encodes CASSYSGVPYEQYF.

The V gene is TRBV7-2, the J gene TRBJ1-6; no clear D gene. Germline assignment: CDR1 SGHTA and CDR2 FQGNSA. Trimming pared 0 bases from V and 9 bases from J, leaving 12 bases between. The CDR3 is 15 residues long. The CDR3 sequence: CASSLARHSGSPLHF. CDR3 in DNA: TGTGCCAGCAGCTTAGCCCGGCATTCGGGTTCACCCCTCCACTTT.

The chain employs TRBV12-3 or TRBV12-4 and TRBJ2-7; the D gene is possibly TRBD1 (5 bases). With 2 bases removed from V and 3 bases from J, the gap between germline ends came to 11 bases. The CDR3 runs 14 residues. Written as DNA, the CDR3 is TGTGCCAGCAGTTTATTCCTCGACAGCTACGAGCAGTACTTC. It yields the protein CASSLFLDSYEQYF.

V and J are TRBV7-8 and TRBJ2-1, with 9 positions matching TRBD2. With V trimmed by 2 bases and J by 6 bases, 8 bases remained unmatched. This CDR3 is 16 amino acids long. CDR1 is SGHVS and CDR2 is FQNEAQ in the germline V gene. The CDR3 region has the DNA TGTGCCAGCAGCTTAAAGTGGGCGGGAGGGCGCAATGAGCAGTTCTTC. Protein product: CASSLKWAGGRNEQFF.

This clonotype was detected only a few times. The V and J genes are TRBV6-5 and TRBJ2-7; D may be TRBD1 (5 bases). This CDR3 has 13 amino acids. CDR1 MNHEY and CDR2 SVGAGI come from the germline V gene. Trimming left V 5 bases short and J 7 bases short, with 15 bases between. CDR3 protein: CASSDSRVSEQYF. CDR3 nucleotides: TGTGCCAGCAGTGACAGCAGGGTCAGTGAGCAGTACTTC.

This clonotype showed up just a few times. The V call is TRBV6-2 or TRBV6-3, the J call TRBJ2-5; D is perhaps TRBD1 (6 bases). Germline V gives CDR1 MNHEY, CDR2 SVGEGT. The CDR3 is 13 amino acids. V was shortened by 6 bases and J by 8 bases, with 16 bases between the two germline ends. DNA for the CDR3: TGTGCCAGCAGCTGGGGACAATTTCGTACCCAGTACTTC. Amino acid sequence: CASSWGQFRTQYF.

The chain links TRBV10-3 to TRBJ2-7; D perhaps matches TRBD1 (6 bases). V was clipped by 4 bases and J by 12 bases, with 19 bases between them. The CDR3 totals 13 residues. The germline V gene has CDR1 ENHRY and CDR2 SYGVKD. CDR3 loop: CAISGDNQGTRYF. Here the CDR3 DNA reads TGTGCCATCAGTGGGGACAACCAAGGGACCCGGTACTTC.

Here the CDR3 DNA reads TGCGCCAGCAGCCAAGAACCCGCAGCGAGCTCCTACAATGAGCAGTTCTTC. Protein product: CASSQEPAASSYNEQFF. J is TRBJ2-1 and V is TRBV4-3; D uncertain. Trimming took off 0 bases at V and 0 bases at J, with 12 bases between the two ends. Germline CDR1 LGHNA, CDR2 YSLEER. The CDR3 loop spans 17 amino acids.

The chain links TRBV10-3 to TRBJ2-3, with D possibly TRBD2 on 5 matching bases. Trimming removed 6 bases from V and 5 bases from J, with 15 bases in between. This CDR3 has 14 residues. CDR1 is ENHRY, CDR2 SYGVKD, per germline. The CDR3 DNA follows: TGTGCCATCAGATCCCATGACGCGGGAGATACGCAGTATTTT. Amino acids: CAIRSHDAGDTQYF.

A note on this clonotype: The junction does not match germline at one end; this may be a read error. V gene TRBV7-7 combines with J gene TRBJ2-5, with unresolved D. This CDR3 has 14 residues. Per germline, CDR1 SSHAT and CDR2 FNYEAQ (reference sequence). The CDR3: CASTLLGPQETQYF. CDR3 coding DNA: TGTGCTAGCACCCTCCTCGGGCCCCAAGAGACCCAGTACTTC.

The chain combines TRBV7-9 with TRBJ2-5; unclear D gene. The J call may be wrong; the DNA end is better matched by TRBJ2-7. The CDR3 has 13 amino acids. Looked up from germline, CDR1 is SEHNR and CDR2 is FQNEAQ (reference sequence). This CDR3 is CASSIGQGVEQYF. In DNA, the CDR3 is TGTGCCAGCAGCATTGGTCAAGGCGTCGAGCAGTACTTC.

The rearrangement joins TRBV7-3 to TRBJ1-6; D remains ambiguous. Germline V CDR1 and CDR2: SGHTA, FQGTGA. V lost 5 bases, J lost 9 bases, and 11 bases lay in between. The CDR3 runs to 13 residues. The CDR3 DNA follows: TGTGCCAGCAGCGCAAGTGGGTCTTCACCCCTCCACTTT. Residues: CASSASGSSPLHF.

The chain is built from TRBV15 and TRBJ2-3; 7 nucleotides line up with TRBD2. Losses at the gene ends were 0 bases for V and 2 bases for J; bases not matched to a gene: 5. Germline CDR1 LNHNV, CDR2 YYDKDF (reference sequence). CDR3 size: 16 residues. The CDR3 nucleotides read TGTGCCACCAGCAGAGATCGGGACTACCTCACAGATACGCAGTATTTT. Translation gives CATSRDRDYLTDTQYF.

This chain connects TRBV7-7 to TRBJ2-2, with 8 positions matching TRBD2. This CDR3 has 14 amino acids. Germline CDR1 and CDR2: SSHAT and FNYEAQ (reference sequence). The CDR3 bases are TGTGCTAGCGACGGGACTAGACTCACCGGGGAGCTGTTTTTT. Amino acid sequence: CASDGTRLTGELFF.

The chain links TRBV5-6 to TRBJ2-7; D tentatively fits TRBD1 or TRBD2 (5 bases each). CDR1 SGHDT and CDR2 YYEEEE come from the germline V gene. The CDR3 length is 13 residues. V lost 5 bases to trimming and J lost 2 bases, with 11 bases between them. CDR3 in amino acids: CASRRDGTYEQYF. DNA of the CDR3: TGTGCCAGCAGGAGGGACGGAACCTACGAGCAGTACTTC.

The chain uses TRBV9 and TRBJ2-1; weak D call: TRBD1 (5 bases). The germline CDR1 and CDR2 sequences are SGDLS and YYNGEE. This CDR3 has 16 amino acids. Trimming took 0 bases from V and 4 from J, leaving 14 bases between them. The CDR3, as DNA: TGTGCCAGCAGCGTAGTTGGCGGAAGGGGATACAATGAGCAGTTCTTC. Its translation: CASSVVGGRGYNEQFF.

This chain connects TRBV11-2 to TRBJ2-5, with D perhaps matching TRBD1 (6 bases). V was clipped by 5 bases and J by 3 bases, with 19 bases between them. The germline V gene encodes CDR1 SGHAT and CDR2 FQNNGV. The length of the CDR3 is 16 residues. Here the CDR3 reads CASSTGSGVPEETQYF. The CDR3 region has the DNA TGTGCCAGCAGCACGGGATCAGGGGTTCCCGAAGAGACCCAGTACTTC.